Described below is a single T cell receptor beta chain sequence and its context. This sample was included in a study of shared clonotypes between healthy human individuals. In germline, CDR1 is SGDLS, CDR2 YYNGEE. The CDR3 consists of 18 residues. Between the trimmed V and J ends, which lost 2 bases and 4 bases, there was a span of 24 bases. Clones were read by immunoSEQ multiplex PCR, and TCRdb kept only the in-frame ones, dropping some. The profile covers millions of clones, with around nine tenths appearing a single time and over 0.12% taken by the ten largest. Sequenced sample: naive CD4+ T cells sorted from blood. The subset denotes: CD45RA+ positively selected. The chain links TRBV9 to TRBJ1-2, with a possible D match to TRBD1 (5 bases). The sequence was collected from a man between 18 and 35 years old in good health. The CDR3 region has the DNA TGTGCCAGCAGCGTTCAGGGTTTGGTGACAGAGGTCGGCTATGGCTACACCTTC. Translation: CASSVQGLVTEVGYGYTF.